Listed below are T cell receptor beta chains from one sample, sequenced in a study of CD8+ T cells in alopecia areata. Repertoires were generated with immunoSEQ multiplex PCR, while TCRdb's copy carries only in-frame clones and drops some. The sample comprises 130,000 to 150,000 clones, 87% of which are singletons, and less than 15% rests with the top ten. The sequencing here drew on CD8+ T cells sorted from blood, taken at week 0. These receptors were taken from a human donor with alopecia areata. The CDR3 runs from the conserved cysteine through the conserved F or W. The order of the fields is D gene, V gene, J gene, clone size, CDR3 DNA, CDR3 protein. D genes are given only for firm matches. Size is omitted from some rows. Given values are once, few, many or a class for expanded clones.

-	TRBV30	TRBJ2-1	-	TGTGCCTCGGACGGCGTCGTAGATGAGCAGTTCTTC	CASDGVVDEQFF
TRBD2	TRBV6-4	TRBJ2-1	-	TGTGCCAGCAGCCTACTAGCGGGATATAATGAGCAGTTCTTC	CASSLLAGYNEQFF
TRBD2	TRBV7-2	TRBJ2-1	few	TGTGCCAGCAGCTTAGTCCTAGCGGCCTACAATGAGCAGTTCTTC	CASSLVLAAYNEQFF
TRBD2	TRBV15	TRBJ2-3	-	TGTGCCACCAGCAGCTCCGGGACTAGACCAGATACGCAGTATTTT	CATSSSGTRPDTQYF
-	TRBV7-3	TRBJ2-5	-	TGTGCCAGCAGCTCGACGGGGGGCTTGGAGACCCAGTACTTC	CASSSTGGLETQYF
-	TRBV9	TRBJ2-7	-	TGTGCCAGCAGCGTAGCCTTACAGGGCTACGAGCAGTACTTC	CASSVALQGYEQYF
-	TRBV9	TRBJ2-7	-	TGTGCCAGCAGCCCGAGGTGGGGGATCCCCTACGAGCAGTACTTC	CASSPRWGIPYEQYF
-	TRBV28	TRBJ1-1	-	TGTGCCAGCAGTTTTAGAAACACTGAAGCTTTCTTT	CASSFRNTEAFF
TRBD2	TRBV4-1	TRBJ2-1	-	TGCGCCAGCAGGCCTAGGCTAGCGGGAGGGCCCCTGCACAATGAGCAGTTCTTC	CASRPRLAGGPLHNEQFF
-	TRBV29-1	TRBJ2-6	few	TGCAGCGTTGAAGATCCCGCCACAGATCATTCTGGGGCCAACGTCCTGACTTTC	CSVEDPATDHSGANVLTF
TRBD2	TRBV13	TRBJ2-7	few	TGTGCCAGCAGCTTACGGGGCGGGGGGAACTCCTACGAGCAGTACTTC	CASSLRGGGNSYEQYF
TRBD1	TRBV9	TRBJ1-4	-	TGTGCCAGCAGCGCCCCGCGACAGGGGTTTAATGAAAAACTGTTTTTT	CASSAPRQGFNEKLFF
-	TRBV6-5	TRBJ2-1	once	TGTGCCAGCAGCTACGGGGCGGGTAATGAGCAGTTCTTC	CASSYGAGNEQFF
TRBD1	TRBV19	TRBJ2-7	-	TGTGCCAGTAGTGCCGGGACAGGGGGTGAGCAGTACTTC	CASSAGTGGEQYF
-	TRBV6-5	TRBJ2-1	-	TGTGCCAGCAGTTACTCGCCAGGCTTCTCCTACAATGAGCAGTTCTTC	CASSYSPGFSYNEQFF
-	TRBV6-6	TRBJ2-3	-	TGTGCCAGCAGCTATGGGAAATACACAGATACGCAGTATTTT	CASSYGKYTDTQYF
TRBD1	TRBV29-1	TRBJ2-3	-	TGCAGCGTTGCCGGGACAGTCGGTTTCACAGATACGCGGTATTTT	CSVAGTVGFTDTRYF
-	TRBV29-1	TRBJ2-2	few	TGCAGCGTCGGCGGGACATACAACACCGGGGAGCTGTTTTTT	CSVGGTYNTGELFF
-	TRBV11-2	TRBJ2-1	-	TGTGCCAGCATACTTGTGTCTGCCTCCTACAATGAGCAGTTCTTC	CASILVSASYNEQFF
TRBD1	TRBV5-4	TRBJ2-7	once	TGTGCCAGCAGCTGGGGACAGGGAGGCATCTACGAGCAGTACTTC	CASSWGQGGIYEQYF
TRBD1	TRBV4-1	TRBJ1-2	few	TGCGCCAGCAGCCTCTCCCAGGGACAGACAGACTATGGCTACACCTTC	CASSLSQGQTDYGYTF
TRBD1	TRBV30	TRBJ2-1	-	TGTGCCTGGATACGGCTAGCAGGGGGCAATGAGCAGTTCTTC	CAWIRLAGGNEQFF
-	TRBV29-1	TRBJ2-5	-	TGCAGCGTTGTGAGATTGGGCGAAAACCCTAAAGAGACCCAGTACTTC	CSVVRLGENPKETQYF
-	TRBV27	TRBJ2-1	-	TGTGCCAGCGCAAGCCGGGGGTACAATGAGCAGTTCTTC	CASASRGYNEQFF
TRBD1	TRBV19	TRBJ1-4	-	TGTGCCAGTAGCCACGGAGCCGGGACAGGAAGTACCGAAAAACTGTTTTTT	CASSHGAGTGSTEKLFF
TRBD2	TRBV30	TRBJ2-2	-	TGTGCCTGGAGTCCCATCCCAGGCGGGGGAGGAGTATCCGGGGAGCTGTTTTTT	CAWSPIPGGGGVSGELFF
-	TRBV30	TRBJ2-3	-	TGTGCCTGGAGTGCCCGGGGAGGTACAGATACGCAGTATTTT	CAWSARGGTDTQYF
TRBD1	TRBV10-3	TRBJ2-1	few	TGTGCCATCAGTGAACAGGGGGTCTACTACAATGAGCAGTTCTTC	CAISEQGVYYNEQFF